One sample yielded the 19 T cell receptor beta chains listed below, sequenced in a study of neurological immune-mediated disorders. Using its own MiXCR run on the 5' RACE reads, TCRdb lists one record per CDR3 protein. Here the sample spans fewer than 30,000 distinct CDR3 sequences, more than 6% being singletons. Source material: PBMCs. The receptors derive from a woman in her 40s in good health.

This clonotype was picked up many times. The rearrangement links TRBV20-1 to TRBJ2-1; TRBD2 aligns across 10 bases. Germline CDR1 and CDR2: DFQATT and SNEGSKA (reference sequence). V was clipped by 6 bases and J by 8 bases; unmatched bases: 13. This CDR3 comprises 15 residues. The CDR3 protein is CSAWRTSGGGDEQFF. For the CDR3, the DNA is TGCAGTGCGTGGCGGACTAGCGGAGGGGGGGATGAGCAGTTCTTC.

This clonotype has at least ten counts. V and J are TRBV5-1 and TRBJ1-2; 7 bases fit TRBD1. There are 16 residues in the CDR3. In germline, CDR1 is SGHRS, CDR2 YFSETQ. The junction had 11 bases not matched to a gene; V was cut back by 4 bases and J by 2 bases. The chain's CDR3 is CASSGDRVNVNYGYTF. CDR3 coding DNA: TGCGCCAGCAGCGGCGACAGGGTGAACGTGAACTATGGCTACACCTTC.

This clonotype was counted at least ten times. This rearrangement joins TRBV20-1 to TRBJ2-3, with no clear D. Trimming took off 5 bases at V and 2 bases at J, with 8 bases between the two ends. CDR3 length: 12 residues. Germline CDR1 reads DFQATT; CDR2 reads SNEGSKA (reference sequence). The CDR3, as DNA: TGCAGTGCTCGACCTCCCACAGATACGCAGTATTTT. As protein: CSARPPTDTQYF.

This clonotype showed up many times. This rearrangement joins TRBV20-1 to TRBJ2-1; TRBD2 matches 12 bases. The CDR3 is 21 residues long. The germline V gene has CDR1 DFQATT and CDR2 SNEGSKA (reference sequence). V was pared by 4 bases and J by 6 bases, with 25 bases of the junction left unmatched. The CDR3 DNA is TGCAGTGCTACCAGGACAGGAGGCACCTGGACTAGCGGGATTCTTTCCAATGAGCAGTTCTTC. This encodes CSATRTGGTWTSGILSNEQFF.

This clonotype was recorded many times. The chain is built from TRBV20-1 and TRBJ1-5; 7 bases are shared with TRBD1. Per germline, CDR1 DFQATT and CDR2 SNEGSKA (reference sequence). Trimming removed 6 bases from V and 1 base from J; junction bases left unmatched: 6. The CDR3 is made up of 14 amino acids. The CDR3 DNA reads as TGCAGTGCCAGCACAGGGGTGAGCAATCAGCCCCAGCATTTT. Encoded protein: CSASTGVSNQPQHF.

This clonotype was seen many times. V and J are TRBV6-2 or TRBV6-3 and TRBJ1-1, with TRBD1 matching over 8 bases. CDR1 is MNHEY, CDR2 SVGEGT, per germline. The CDR3 contains 14 residues. The CDR3 loop is CASLKTGTGGEAFF. CDR3 nucleotides: TGTGCTTCTCTCAAGACCGGGACAGGCGGTGAAGCTTTCTTT.

This clonotype was picked up many times. V is TRBV20-1 and J is TRBJ2-5; tentatively, D is TRBD1 or TRBD2 (6 bases each). Deletions cut 6 bases from V and 2 bases from J, with 16 bases between. The CDR3 loop spans 14 amino acids. CDR1 and CDR2 (germline): DFQATT, SNEGSKA (reference sequence). Here the CDR3 DNA reads TGCAGTGCCCAAGACCAGGGGAGGCAAGAGACCCAGTACTTC. Amino acid sequence: CSAQDQGRQETQYF.

This clonotype was observed many times. The chain couples TRBV5-1 to TRBJ2-3; 7 nucleotides agree with TRBD2. This CDR3 contains 13 residues. Unmatched junction bases numbered 6, after V lost 7 bases and J lost 4 bases. In germline, CDR1 is SGHRS, CDR2 YFSETQ. The CDR3 here is CASGRGGADTQYF. The CDR3 DNA sequence: TGCGCCAGCGGACGGGGAGGGGCAGATACGCAGTATTTT.

This clonotype has at least ten counts. The rearrangement links TRBV20-1 to TRBJ2-7, with no clear D. Trimming cost V 3 bases and J 2 bases, with 29 bases left between them. The CDR3 has 19 amino acids. Germline V gene lookup returns CDR1 DFQATT and CDR2 SNEGSKA (reference sequence). The CDR3 nucleotides read TGCAGTGCTAGGGTGGGTGACAATTTCCAACCTCGGCTCGCCTACGAGCAGTACTTC. As protein: CSARVGDNFQPRLAYEQYF.

This clonotype was seen ten or more times. The gene calls are TRBV7-2 and TRBJ1-6; TRBD1 matches 7 bases. The CDR3 runs to 16 residues. Trimming cost V 5 bases and J 7 bases; bases outside gene matches: 11. Germline V gene lookup returns CDR1 SGHTA and CDR2 FQGNSA. The CDR3 sequence is CASSPSRQGRNSPLHF. CDR3 DNA sequence: TGTGCCAGCAGCCCGTCCCGACAGGGTAGGAATTCACCCCTCCACTTT.

This clonotype was seen many times. The chain uses TRBV5-1 and TRBJ2-5; a possible D gene is TRBD1 (6 bases). V was pared by 4 bases and J by 7 bases, with 20 bases between. Germline V gives CDR1 SGHRS, CDR2 YFSETQ. The CDR3 runs to 15 residues. CDR3 sequence: CASSPPIGEQGTQYF. The CDR3 nucleotides read TGCGCCAGCAGCCCACCTATTGGTGAACAGGGGACCCAGTACTTC.

This clonotype is medium-sized (0.01 to 0.1%). The rearrangement joins TRBV27 to TRBJ1-5; no clear D. V was trimmed by 1 base and J by 5 bases, leaving 6 bases between them. The CDR3 loop spans 13 amino acids. Per the germline V gene, CDR1 is MNHEY and CDR2 is SMNVEV (reference sequence). Written as DNA, the CDR3 is TGTGCCAGCAGTTTATTAGGTGATCAGCCCCAGCATTTT. Translated, it gives CASSLLGDQPQHF.

This clonotype was seen ten or more times. The chain recombines TRBV28 with TRBJ2-3; D is ambiguous. V lost 7 bases to trimming and J lost 12 bases, with 20 bases between them. The CDR3 runs to 13 residues. The germline V gene has CDR1 MDHEN and CDR2 SYDVKM. CDR3 loop: CASTPFLGPAQYF. The CDR3 DNA sequence: TGTGCCAGCACCCCCTTCCTAGGTCCAGCTCAGTATTTT.

In its sample, this clonotype was seen many times. The rearrangement links TRBV5-6 to TRBJ2-5, with D perhaps matching TRBD1 or TRBD2 (6 bases each). The CDR3 length is 14 residues. With 0 bases removed from V and 6 bases from J, the gap between germline ends came to 12 bases. Per germline, CDR1 SGHDT and CDR2 YYEEEE. CDR3 sequence (DNA): TGTGCCAGCAGCTTGGCCGCGGGACAAAAGACCCAGTACTTC. Translated: CASSLAAGQKTQYF.

This clonotype appeared many times. V and J are TRBV20-1 and TRBJ2-3; D possibly corresponds to TRBD2 (6 bases). Germline values: CDR1 DFQATT, CDR2 SNEGSKA (reference sequence). Trimming shortened V by 0 bases and J by 0 bases, and 16 bases separated the two germline ends. The CDR3 extends over 17 amino acids. CDR3 DNA: TGCAGTGCTAGAGACCCGGGGTCCGGGACTAGCACAGATACGCAGTATTTT. Translation: CSARDPGSGTSTDTQYF.

The sample holds many counts of this clonotype. The rearrangement uses TRBV6-6 and TRBJ1-4; TRBD1 is a possible D gene (6 bases). The V gene lost 3 bases and the J gene lost 8 bases, with 10 bases spanning the gap. The CDR3 consists of 13 residues. The germline gives CDR1 MNHNY, CDR2 SVGAGI (reference sequence). CDR3 sequence (DNA): TGTGCCAGCAGTTATGGACAGAGGGAAAAACTGTTTTTT. Translating it yields CASSYGQREKLFF.

This clonotype was seen many times. The chain has TRBV20-1 and TRBJ2-2, with D unclear. Trimming took off 4 bases at V and 2 bases at J, with 2 bases between the two ends. Germline loops: CDR1 DFQATT, CDR2 SNEGSKA (reference sequence). The CDR3 has 11 amino acids. Here the CDR3 reads CSATNTGELFF. CDR3 coding DNA: TGCAGTGCTACAAACACCGGGGAGCTGTTTTTT.

V is TRBV5-1 and J is TRBJ1-5; 7 bases align to TRBD1. The V gene end was trimmed by 5 bases and the J gene end by 6 bases; junction bases not matched to a gene: 5. The CDR3 covers 13 residues. The germline gives CDR1 SGHRS, CDR2 YFSETQ. The DNA for the CDR3 is TGCGCCAGCAGTTTAGAGGGGGCTCAGCCCCAGCATTTT. Translating gives CASSLEGAQPQHF. Together with reference TRBV5-1 and TRBJ1-5, the CDR3 gives the full variable domain: KAGVTQTPRYLIKTRGQQVTLSCSPISGHRSVSWYQQTPGQGLQFLFEYFSETQRNKGNFPGRFSGRQFSNSRSEMNVSTLELGDSALYLCASSLEGAQPQHFGDGTRLSIL.

At least ten counts were recorded for this clonotype. This sequence joins TRBV20-1 and TRBJ1-5; no clear D. V was trimmed by 3 bases and J by 2 bases, leaving 5 bases between them. This CDR3 has 12 residues. Germline CDR1 is DFQATT and CDR2 is SNEGSKA (reference sequence). The CDR3 region has the DNA TGCAGTGCTAGGGCAGGCAATCAGCCCCAGCATTTT. Amino acids: CSARAGNQPQHF.